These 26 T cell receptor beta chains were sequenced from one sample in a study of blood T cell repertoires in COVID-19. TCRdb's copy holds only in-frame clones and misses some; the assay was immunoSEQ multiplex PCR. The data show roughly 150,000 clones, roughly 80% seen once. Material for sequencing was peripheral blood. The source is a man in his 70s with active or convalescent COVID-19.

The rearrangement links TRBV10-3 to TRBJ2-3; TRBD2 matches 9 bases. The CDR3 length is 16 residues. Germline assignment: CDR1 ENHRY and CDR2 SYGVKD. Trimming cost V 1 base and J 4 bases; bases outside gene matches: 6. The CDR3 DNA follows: TGTGCCATCAGTGAGTTGCGGGAGGGCCCGGCAGATACGCAGTATTTT. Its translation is CAISELREGPADTQYF.

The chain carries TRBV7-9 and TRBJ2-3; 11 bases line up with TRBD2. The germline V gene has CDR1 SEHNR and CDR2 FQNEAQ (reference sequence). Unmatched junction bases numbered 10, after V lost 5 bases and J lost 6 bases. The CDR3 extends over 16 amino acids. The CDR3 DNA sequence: TGTGCCAGCAGCGACGGAGTAGCGGGAGGGCCGGATACGCAGTATTTT. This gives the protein CASSDGVAGGPDTQYF.

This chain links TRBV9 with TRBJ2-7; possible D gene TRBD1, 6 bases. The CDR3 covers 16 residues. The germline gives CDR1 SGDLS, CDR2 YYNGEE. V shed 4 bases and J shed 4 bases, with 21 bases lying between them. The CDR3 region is CASSIDSGTIEYEQYF. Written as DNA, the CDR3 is TGTGCCAGCAGCATAGATTCCGGGACAATCGAGTACGAGCAGTACTTC.

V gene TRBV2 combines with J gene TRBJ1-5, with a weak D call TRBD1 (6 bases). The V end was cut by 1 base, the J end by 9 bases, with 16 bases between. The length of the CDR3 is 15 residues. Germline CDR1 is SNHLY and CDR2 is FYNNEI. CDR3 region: CASSEGRGREWPQHF. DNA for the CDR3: TGTGCCAGCAGTGAAGGCAGGGGCAGGGAGTGGCCCCAGCATTTT.

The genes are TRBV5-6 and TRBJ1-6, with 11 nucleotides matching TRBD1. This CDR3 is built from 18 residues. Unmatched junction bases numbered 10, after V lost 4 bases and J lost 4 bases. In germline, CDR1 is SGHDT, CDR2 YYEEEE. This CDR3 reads CASSRPGDRGTYNSPLHF. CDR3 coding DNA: TGTGCCAGCAGCCGGCCTGGGGACAGGGGGACGTATAATTCACCCCTCCACTTT.

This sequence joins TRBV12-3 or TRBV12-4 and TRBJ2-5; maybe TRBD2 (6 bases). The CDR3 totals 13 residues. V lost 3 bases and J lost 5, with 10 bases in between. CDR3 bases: TGTGCCAGCAGTTTTGCGGGGCTCGAGACCCAGTACTTC. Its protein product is CASSFAGLETQYF.

The CDR3 loop is CASRTSSSSYNEQFF. The DNA for the CDR3 is TGTGCCAGCAGGACTAGCTCGAGCTCCTACAATGAGCAGTTCTTC. The V and J genes are TRBV6-5 and TRBJ2-1; 7 bases match TRBD2. This CDR3 spans 15 amino acids. Losses at the gene ends were 6 bases for V and 0 bases for J; bases not matched to a gene: 5. Germline loops: CDR1 MNHEY, CDR2 SVGAGI.

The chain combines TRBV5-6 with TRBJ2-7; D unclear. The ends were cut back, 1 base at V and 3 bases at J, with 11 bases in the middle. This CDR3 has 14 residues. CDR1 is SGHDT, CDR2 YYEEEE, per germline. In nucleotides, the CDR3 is TGTGCCAGCAGCTTGTACGGCAGGTACTACGAGCAGTACTTC. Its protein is CASSLYGRYYEQYF.

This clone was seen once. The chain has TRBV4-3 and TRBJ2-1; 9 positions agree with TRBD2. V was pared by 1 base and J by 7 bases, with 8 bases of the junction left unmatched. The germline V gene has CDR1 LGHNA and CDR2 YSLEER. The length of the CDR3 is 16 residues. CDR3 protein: CASSQGVAGVLNEQFF. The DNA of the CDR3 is TGCGCCAGCAGCCAAGGGGTAGCGGGAGTTTTGAATGAGCAGTTCTTC.

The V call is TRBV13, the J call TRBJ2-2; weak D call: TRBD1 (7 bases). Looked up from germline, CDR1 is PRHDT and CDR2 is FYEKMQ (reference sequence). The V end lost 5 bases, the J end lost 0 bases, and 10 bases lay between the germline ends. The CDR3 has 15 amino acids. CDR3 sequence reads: CASSRGTANTGELFF. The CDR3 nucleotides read TGTGCCAGCAGCCGGGGGACAGCGAACACCGGGGAGCTGTTTTTT.

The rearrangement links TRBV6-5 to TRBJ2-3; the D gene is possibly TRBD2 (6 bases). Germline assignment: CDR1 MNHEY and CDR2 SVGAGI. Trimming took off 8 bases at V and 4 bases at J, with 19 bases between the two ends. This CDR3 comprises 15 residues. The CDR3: CASAKRRGGADTQYF. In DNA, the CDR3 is TGTGCCAGCGCCAAACGGAGGGGCGGGGCAGATACGCAGTATTTT.

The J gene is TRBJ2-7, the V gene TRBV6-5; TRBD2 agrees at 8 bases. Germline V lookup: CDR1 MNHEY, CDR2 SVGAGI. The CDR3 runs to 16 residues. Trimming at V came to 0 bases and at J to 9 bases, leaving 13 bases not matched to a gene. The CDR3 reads CASSYSSGSGAVAQYF. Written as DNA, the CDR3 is TGTGCCAGCAGTTACTCGAGTGGTAGCGGGGCCGTCGCGCAGTACTTC.

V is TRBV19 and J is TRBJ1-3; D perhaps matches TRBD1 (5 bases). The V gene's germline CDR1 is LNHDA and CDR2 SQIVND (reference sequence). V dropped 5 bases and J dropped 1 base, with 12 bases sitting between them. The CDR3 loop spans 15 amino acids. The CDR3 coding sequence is TGTGCCAGTAGTCTCCGACAGAAATCTGGAAACACCATATATTTT. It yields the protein CASSLRQKSGNTIYF.

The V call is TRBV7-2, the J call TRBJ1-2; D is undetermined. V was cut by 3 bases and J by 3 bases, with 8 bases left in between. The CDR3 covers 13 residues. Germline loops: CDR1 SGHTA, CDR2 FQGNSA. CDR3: CASSFRRDYGYTF. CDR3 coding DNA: TGTGCCAGCAGCTTCAGGAGGGACTATGGCTACACCTTC.

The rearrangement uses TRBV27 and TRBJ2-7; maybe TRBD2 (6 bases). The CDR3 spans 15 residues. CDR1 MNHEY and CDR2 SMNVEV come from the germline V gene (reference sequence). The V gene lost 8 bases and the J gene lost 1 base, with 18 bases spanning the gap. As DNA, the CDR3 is TGTGCCAGCCCCCAGGTCCAGCGGGTGTCCTACGAGCAGTACTTC. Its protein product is CASPQVQRVSYEQYF.

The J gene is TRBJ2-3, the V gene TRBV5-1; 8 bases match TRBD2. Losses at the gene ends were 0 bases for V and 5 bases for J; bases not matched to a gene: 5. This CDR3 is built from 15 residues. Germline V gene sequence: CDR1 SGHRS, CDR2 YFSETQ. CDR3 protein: CASSLAGGVGDTQYF. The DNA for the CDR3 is TGCGCCAGCAGCTTGGCGGGAGGGGTGGGAGATACGCAGTATTTT.

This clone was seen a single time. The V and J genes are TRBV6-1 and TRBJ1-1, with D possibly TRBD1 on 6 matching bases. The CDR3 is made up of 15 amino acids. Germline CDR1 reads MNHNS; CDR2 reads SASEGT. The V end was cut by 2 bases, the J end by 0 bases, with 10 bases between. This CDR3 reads CASSESRTVNTEAFF. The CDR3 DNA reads TGTGCCAGCAGTGAATCAAGGACAGTGAACACTGAAGCTTTCTTT.

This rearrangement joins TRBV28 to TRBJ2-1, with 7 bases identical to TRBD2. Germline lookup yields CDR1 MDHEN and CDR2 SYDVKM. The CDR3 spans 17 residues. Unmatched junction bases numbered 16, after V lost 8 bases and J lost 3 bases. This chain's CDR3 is CASGPGGASGLYNEQFF. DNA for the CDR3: TGTGCCAGCGGGCCCGGCGGGGCTAGCGGTCTCTACAATGAGCAGTTCTTC.

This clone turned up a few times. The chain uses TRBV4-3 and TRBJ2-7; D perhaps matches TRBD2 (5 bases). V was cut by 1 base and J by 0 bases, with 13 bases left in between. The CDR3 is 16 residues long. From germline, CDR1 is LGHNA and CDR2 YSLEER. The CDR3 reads CASSQALDLPSYEQYF. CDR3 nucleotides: TGCGCCAGCAGCCAAGCTCTGGACTTGCCCTCCTACGAGCAGTACTTC.

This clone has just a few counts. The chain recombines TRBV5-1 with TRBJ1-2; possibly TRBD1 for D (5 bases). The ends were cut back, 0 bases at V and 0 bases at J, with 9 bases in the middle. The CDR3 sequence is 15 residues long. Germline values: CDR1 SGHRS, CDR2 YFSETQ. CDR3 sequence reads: CASSLADRTNYGYTF. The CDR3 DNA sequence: TGCGCCAGCAGCTTGGCCGACAGAACTAACTATGGCTACACCTTC.

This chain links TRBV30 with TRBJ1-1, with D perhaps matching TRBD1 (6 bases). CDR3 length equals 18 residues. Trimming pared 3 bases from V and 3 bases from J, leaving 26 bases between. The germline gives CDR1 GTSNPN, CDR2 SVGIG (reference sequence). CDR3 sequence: CAWSQSRGSRLRYTEAFF. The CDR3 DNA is TGTGCCTGGAGCCAATCCAGGGGTTCGAGGTTACGTTACACTGAAGCTTTCTTT.

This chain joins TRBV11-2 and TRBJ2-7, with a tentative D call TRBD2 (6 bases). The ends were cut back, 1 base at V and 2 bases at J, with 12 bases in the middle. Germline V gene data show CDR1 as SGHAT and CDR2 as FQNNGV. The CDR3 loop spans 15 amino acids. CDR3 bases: TGTGCCAGCAGCTTAGGCGGGACGGCCGCCTACGAGCAGTACTTC. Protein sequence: CASSLGGTAAYEQYF.

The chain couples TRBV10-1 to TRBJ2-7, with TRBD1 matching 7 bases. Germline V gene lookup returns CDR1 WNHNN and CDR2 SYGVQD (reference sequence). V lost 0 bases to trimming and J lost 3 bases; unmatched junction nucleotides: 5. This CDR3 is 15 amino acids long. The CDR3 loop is CASSESGQKIYEQYF. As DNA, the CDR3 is TGCGCCAGCAGTGAGTCGGGACAGAAAATCTACGAGCAGTACTTC.

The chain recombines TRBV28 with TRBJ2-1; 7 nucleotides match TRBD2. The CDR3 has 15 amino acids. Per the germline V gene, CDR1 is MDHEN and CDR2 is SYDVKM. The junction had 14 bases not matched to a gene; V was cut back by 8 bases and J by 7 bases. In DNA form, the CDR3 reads TGTGCCAGCTCCAGGACTAGAACAGGAATAAATGAGCAGTTCTTC. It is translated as CASSRTRTGINEQFF.

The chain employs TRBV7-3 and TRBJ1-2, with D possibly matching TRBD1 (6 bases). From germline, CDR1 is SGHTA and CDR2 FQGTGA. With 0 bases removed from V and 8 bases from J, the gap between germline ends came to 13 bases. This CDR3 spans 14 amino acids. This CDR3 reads CASSLTGTSAGYTF. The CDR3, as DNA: TGTGCCAGCAGCTTAACGGGGACATCTGCGGGCTACACCTTC.

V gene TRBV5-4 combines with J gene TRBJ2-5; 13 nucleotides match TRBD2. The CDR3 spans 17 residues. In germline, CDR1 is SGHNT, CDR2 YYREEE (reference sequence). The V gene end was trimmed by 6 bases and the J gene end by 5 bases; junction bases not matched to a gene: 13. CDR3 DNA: TGTGCCAGCACCCCTGGGGGGACTAGCGGGATCGTGGAGACCCAGTACTTC. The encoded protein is CASTPGGTSGIVETQYF.